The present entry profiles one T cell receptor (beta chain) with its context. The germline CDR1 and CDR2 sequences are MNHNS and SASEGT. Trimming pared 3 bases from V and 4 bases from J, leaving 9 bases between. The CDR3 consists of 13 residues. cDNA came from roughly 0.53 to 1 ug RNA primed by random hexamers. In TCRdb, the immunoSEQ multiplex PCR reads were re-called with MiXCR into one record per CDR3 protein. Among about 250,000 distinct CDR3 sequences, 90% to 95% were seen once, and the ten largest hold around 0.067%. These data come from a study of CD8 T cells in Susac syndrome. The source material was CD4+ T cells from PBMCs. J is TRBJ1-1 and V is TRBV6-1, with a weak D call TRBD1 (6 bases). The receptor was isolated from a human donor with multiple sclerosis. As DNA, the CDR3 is TGTGCCAGCAGTGACCGGGGGGCCACTGAAGCTTTCTTT. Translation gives CASSDRGATEAFF.